Reported below is one TCR beta chain. Germline V gene data show CDR1 as SGHNT and CDR2 as YYREEE (reference sequence). The J segment lost 5 bases and the V segment lost 5 bases, leaving 7 bases of the junction unmatched. This CDR3 spans 14 amino acids. The method was immunoSEQ multiplex PCR; TCRdb's version includes in-frame clones alone and lacks a portion of them. In the table there are a few hundred thousand clones, roughly 87% of which are singletons. The sample comes from a study of blood T cell repertoires in COVID-19. The chain has TRBV5-4 and TRBJ1-2; 9 bases map to TRBD1. The sequenced material came from peripheral blood. The receptor was isolated from a man in his fifties or sixties with active or convalescent COVID-19. The CDR3 DNA sequence: TGTGCCAGCAGACTACAGGGGGCTCGATATGGCTACACCTTC. Its translation is CASRLQGARYGYTF.